A selection of T cell receptor beta chains follows, all from one sample in a study of PD-L1 blockade in urothelial cancer. The data were produced by immunoSEQ multiplex PCR, yet TCRdb's version contains in-frame clones alone and is incomplete. The top ten hold roughly 14% of the sample, which has about 53,000 clones, approximately 90% seen once. The sequencing used PBMCs, collected around atezolizumab (anti-PD-L1) treatment. The receptors were gathered from a woman aged 60-75 years with urothelial cancer. Both conserved end residues are trimmed from each CDR3. Each record gives: J gene, clone size, V gene, CDR3 protein. A row's size may be missing; if present it is once, few, many or a size class.

TRBJ2-7 NA TRBV2 ASTADFSTSGRKYEQY
TRBJ2-7 NA TRBV11-3 ASSLDTSGYEQY
TRBJ1-5 NA TRBV28 ASRGWEGGQH
TRBJ2-7 NA TRBV29-1 SVEEAVRGYEQY
TRBJ1-4 NA TRBV13 ASSLGTGEKLF
TRBJ2-7 NA TRBV7-9 ASSHRQGTYEQY
TRBJ1-6 few TRBV6-4 ASSDRTGNSPLH
TRBJ2-7 NA TRBV7-9 ASSQGQGNYEQY
TRBJ2-5 few TRBV18 ASSPPTLRETQY
TRBJ2-3 NA TRBV11-2 ASSLDGAVGTDTQY
TRBJ2-7 NA TRBV2 ASSEGLVLTYEQY
TRBJ2-2 NA TRBV5-6 ASSLTGGITPGELF
TRBJ1-2 NA TRBV9 ASSVQGQNYGYT
TRBJ2-1 NA TRBV18 ASSGSSDRGNEQF
TRBJ1-2 NA TRBV11-2 ASSPPGQGAFGYT
TRBJ1-1 NA TRBV7-3 ASSDLGGNTEAF
TRBJ1-2 NA TRBV5-1 ASRGDRVYYGYT
TRBJ2-5 NA TRBV5-5 ASSQSPGRLSSSGTTQY
TRBJ1-6 NA TRBV18 ASSQLDRGTSPLH
TRBJ2-3 NA TRBV6-6 ASSSGTPDTQY
TRBJ1-2 NA TRBV14 ASSQAAGTGSYGYT
TRBJ2-7 NA TRBV6-5 ASSPTWPSYEQY
TRBJ2-5 NA TRBV20-1 SAVTKETQY
TRBJ1-1 NA TRBV7-8 ASSPGGRADTMNTEAF
TRBJ2-1 NA TRBV5-4 ASSLELGQGRL
TRBJ2-2 NA TRBV5-1 ASSLGDRGTGELF
TRBJ2-7 NA TRBV9 ASSGQNSYEQY
TRBJ2-5 few TRBV11-2 ASSFAGGQSQY
TRBJ2-5 few TRBV10-3 ATPLTGQETQY